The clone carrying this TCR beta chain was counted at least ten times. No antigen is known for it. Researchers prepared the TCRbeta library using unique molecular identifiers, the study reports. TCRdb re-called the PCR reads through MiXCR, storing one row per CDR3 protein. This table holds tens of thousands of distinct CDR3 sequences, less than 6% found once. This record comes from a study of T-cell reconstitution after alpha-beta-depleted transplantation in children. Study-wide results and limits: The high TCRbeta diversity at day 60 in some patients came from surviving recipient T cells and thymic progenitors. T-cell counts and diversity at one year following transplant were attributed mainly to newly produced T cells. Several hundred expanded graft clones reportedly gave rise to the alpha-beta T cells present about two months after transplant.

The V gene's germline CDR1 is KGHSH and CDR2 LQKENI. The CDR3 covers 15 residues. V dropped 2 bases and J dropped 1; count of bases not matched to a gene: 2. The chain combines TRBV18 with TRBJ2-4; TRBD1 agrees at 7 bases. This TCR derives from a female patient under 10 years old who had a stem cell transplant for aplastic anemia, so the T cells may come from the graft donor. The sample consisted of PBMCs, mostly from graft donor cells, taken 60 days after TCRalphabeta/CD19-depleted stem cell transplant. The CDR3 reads CASSPTQGAKNIQYF. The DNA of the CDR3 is TGTGCCAGCTCACCAACACAGGGGGCCAAAAACATTCAGTACTTC.